This record looks at one T cell receptor beta chain sequence and its context. Its antigen is not known. Only in-frame clones appear in the TCRdb table, and some are missing; sequencing was by immunoSEQ multiplex PCR. The data show under 5,500 clones, with roughly 86% seen just once and over 2% held by the top ten. The V end lost 4 bases, the J end lost 9 bases, and 12 bases lay between the germline ends. Germline V gives CDR1 DFQATT, CDR2 SNEGSKA (reference sequence). CDR3 size: 11 residues. Repeated repertoire sampling spanned the course of chemoradiotherapy. The source of the sample is a study of chemoradiotherapy in HPV16-positive cancers. At the level of the study: Two HPV16-positive patients' cells yielded candidate HPV-specific clones and common motifs.

Whole-study findings and limits: Candidate HPV-specific clones and E7-related TCR motifs grew in tumor during treatment. The functional HPV-specific definition rests on just a couple of HPV16-positive patients.

This sequence was found in a human donor with HPV-associated anogenital cancer. The sequencing used tumor tissue, collected from a patient who underwent chemoradiotherapy. The rearrangement joins TRBV20-1 to TRBJ1-2; the D is unclear. In DNA form, the CDR3 reads TGCAGTGCTACGCAGGCCTGGAGCTACACCTTC. Its protein is CSATQAWSYTF.